The 14 T cell receptor beta chains below come from one sample, sequenced in a study of shared clonotypes between healthy human individuals. The method was immunoSEQ multiplex PCR; TCRdb's version includes in-frame clones alone and lacks a portion of them. This table has 780,000 or so clones, 72% appearing once. The sequenced sample was memory CD4+ T cells sorted from blood. This sample's subset: CD45RA-negative fraction. The receptors shown here come from a woman aged 25 to 39 in good health.

There are a few counts of this clone. J is TRBJ1-4 and V is TRBV6-6; D perhaps matches TRBD1 (6 bases). CDR3 length: 13 amino acids. CDR1 and CDR2 from the germline V gene are MNHNY and SVGAGI (reference sequence). Between the trimmed V and J ends, which lost 6 bases and 5 bases, there was a span of 10 bases. CDR3 nucleotide sequence: TGTGCCAGCAGATACAGGGAGAATGAAAAACTGTTTTTT. Translating it yields CASRYRENEKLFF.

The chain has TRBV5-1 and TRBJ2-1; D ambiguous. The CDR3 spans 14 residues. Trimming cost V 0 bases and J 15 bases, with 19 bases left between them. Germline V gene data show CDR1 as SGHRS and CDR2 as YFSETQ. CDR3 region: CASSLAADTLGRFF. The CDR3, as DNA: TGCGCCAGCAGCTTGGCGGCAGACACCCTAGGACGGTTCTTC.

This sequence joins TRBV6-5 and TRBJ2-2; 11 bases map to TRBD2. The CDR3 length is 15 residues. V shed 4 bases and J 4 bases; nucleotides not matched to a gene: 2. Germline V gene data show CDR1 as MNHEY and CDR2 as SVGAGI. CDR3 loop: CASSFTSGSTGELFF. Written as DNA, the CDR3 is TGTGCCAGCAGTTTTACTAGCGGGAGCACCGGGGAGCTGTTTTTT.

J is TRBJ2-3 and V is TRBV5-1; D unclear. The CDR3 is 12 residues long. V gave up 7 bases and J gave up 5 bases, with 11 bases separating them. Germline loops: CDR1 SGHRS, CDR2 YFSETQ. The CDR3 here is CASHRVGDTQYF. DNA for the CDR3: TGCGCCAGCCACCGCGTAGGAGATACGCAGTATTTT.

This chain connects TRBV27 to TRBJ1-1; TRBD1 might be the D (5 bases). Trimming stripped 5 bases from V and 6 bases from J, with 19 bases between. This CDR3 has 15 residues. Per germline, CDR1 MNHEY and CDR2 SMNVEV (reference sequence). The CDR3 bases are TGTGCCAGCAGTCGAGAGGGGAGAGCGTCTCCTGAAGCTTTCTTT. Amino acid sequence: CASSREGRASPEAFF.

The chain employs TRBV5-1 and TRBJ2-3, with TRBD1 matching 7 bases. In germline, CDR1 is SGHRS, CDR2 YFSETQ. J gave up 3 bases and V 2 bases, and 3 bases lay outside the gene matches. CDR3 length: 14 residues. The CDR3: CASSLPTGTDTQYF. The CDR3 DNA sequence: TGCGCCAGCAGCTTACCGACAGGGACAGATACGCAGTATTTT.

This clone has just a few counts. V and J are TRBV30 and TRBJ1-5; D call uncertain. The CDR3 is made up of 13 amino acids. With 2 bases removed from V and 3 bases from J, the gap between germline ends came to 8 bases. Germline V CDR1 and CDR2: GTSNPN, SVGIG (reference sequence). The CDR3, as DNA: TGTGCCTGGAGTCGATACTTCAATCAGCCCCAGCATTTT. The encoded protein is CAWSRYFNQPQHF.

This clone appeared a single time. The chain has TRBV2 and TRBJ2-4; 11 bases align to TRBD2. Per germline, CDR1 SNHLY and CDR2 FYNNEI. J gave up 7 bases and V 5 bases, and 4 bases lay outside the gene matches. The CDR3 consists of 14 residues. The CDR3 here is CASSTGLADNIQYF. DNA for the CDR3: TGTGCCAGCAGTACGGGACTAGCGGACAACATTCAGTACTTC.

V usage is TRBV6-1 and J usage is TRBJ1-2, with D perhaps TRBD1 (6 bases). V lost 5 bases and J 3 bases, leaving 13 bases between the germline ends. The CDR3 has 14 residues. Germline CDR1 MNHNS, CDR2 SASEGT. As DNA, the CDR3 is TGTGCCAGCAGTACTCGGGGGGCGGACTATGGCTACACCTTC. It encodes CASSTRGADYGYTF.

This CDR3 reads CASSLEPLAGVQAYF. In nucleotides, the CDR3 is TGCGCCAGCAGCTTGGAACCACTAGCGGGAGTTCAAGCGTACTTC. The chain links TRBV5-1 to TRBJ2-7, with TRBD2 matching 11 bases. There are 15 residues in the CDR3. Germline CDR1 is SGHRS and CDR2 is YFSETQ. Germline trimming cut 0 bases from V and 12 bases from J; bases unmatched to any gene: 11.

The V and J genes are TRBV5-4 and TRBJ2-5; 10 bases agree with TRBD2. V shed 0 bases, J shed 2 bases, and the junction held 1 base outside the gene matches. Germline V CDR1 and CDR2: SGHNT, YYREEE (reference sequence). The CDR3 is 15 amino acids. As DNA, the CDR3 is TGTGCCAGCAGCTTGGGGACTAGCGGACAAGAGACCCAGTACTTC. Its translation is CASSLGTSGQETQYF.

V usage is TRBV4-1 and J usage is TRBJ1-5; D gene uncertain. Trimming cost V 0 bases and J 4 bases, with 10 bases left between them. The germline CDR1 and CDR2 sequences are MGHRA and YSYEKL. The CDR3 spans 15 residues. The CDR3 DNA reads TGCGCCAGCAGCCAAGATTCTACCAGAAATCAGCCCCAGCATTTT. Its protein product is CASSQDSTRNQPQHF.

V is TRBV28 and J is TRBJ1-1; D gene uncertain. V lost 7 bases to trimming and J lost 1 base, with 13 bases between them. Germline-derived CDR1 and CDR2 are MDHEN and SYDVKM. The CDR3 has 14 residues. This CDR3 reads CASIMGISNTEAFF. The CDR3 DNA reads TGTGCCAGCATCATGGGGATCTCGAACACTGAAGCTTTCTTT.

This rearrangement joins TRBV7-9 to TRBJ2-1; D is possibly TRBD1 (6 bases). Germline values: CDR1 SEHNR, CDR2 FQNEAQ (reference sequence). The CDR3 totals 15 residues. The V end lost 3 bases, the J end lost 4 bases, and 13 bases lay between the germline ends. In DNA, the CDR3 is TGTGCCAGCAGCTTTGGGGACAATGTTTACAATGAGCAGTTCTTC. As protein: CASSFGDNVYNEQFF.